The clone carrying this T cell receptor (beta chain) has just a few counts. This sample stems from a study of blood T cells in healthy people across ages. Combining a sample-barcoded 5' primer with a J-beta primer mix, a second PCR ran for roughly 6 to 11 cycles. TCRdb independently ran MiXCR on the 5' RACE reads; one entry per CDR3 protein. The top ten hold around 23% of the sample, which has around 500,000 distinct CDR3 sequences, roughly 43% seen once. Sequences were obtained from blood. The receptor was derived from a man at least 80 years old in good health.

The CDR3 DNA is TGTGCCAGCAGTCCCGGCGAAGGGGGCAGGTATAAGGAATCTTACAATGAGCAGTTCTTC. Its translation is CASSPGEGGRYKESYNEQFF. This chain connects TRBV12-3 or TRBV12-4 to TRBJ2-1; the match to TRBD1 covers 7 bases. V dropped 5 bases and J dropped 4; count of bases not matched to a gene: 23. CDR3 length equals 20 residues.